This T cell receptor (beta chain) is drawn from a study of regulatory T cells in long-lasting Graves disease. This clonotype has only a few counts. Building of the TCR beta libraries involved iRepertoire HTBI primers and Arm-PCR of CDR3 regions. TCRdb called the multiplex PCR reads again in MiXCR, with one record for every CDR3 protein. The profile shows 600,000 to 800,000 distinct CDR3 sequences, around 30% of them singletons. The length of the CDR3 is 16 residues. The J segment lost 4 bases and the V segment lost 5 bases, leaving 10 bases of the junction unmatched. Per the germline V gene, CDR1 is SGHTA and CDR2 is FQGNSA. Noted time point: persistent/refractory GD, antithyroid drugs over 5 years with positive TRAb. RNA from PBMCs was the source of the TCR library.

The TCR comes from a female donor with Graves disease. Source: peripheral blood mononuclear cells (PBMCs), taken when the disease was refractory, from a patient treated with antithyroid drugs. This sequence joins TRBV7-2 and TRBJ1-2, with 10 nucleotides matching TRBD1. The CDR3 DNA sequence: TGTGCCAGCAGCCCCGGGACAGGGGAAAGAATCTATGGCTACACCTTC. Its translation is CASSPGTGERIYGYTF.